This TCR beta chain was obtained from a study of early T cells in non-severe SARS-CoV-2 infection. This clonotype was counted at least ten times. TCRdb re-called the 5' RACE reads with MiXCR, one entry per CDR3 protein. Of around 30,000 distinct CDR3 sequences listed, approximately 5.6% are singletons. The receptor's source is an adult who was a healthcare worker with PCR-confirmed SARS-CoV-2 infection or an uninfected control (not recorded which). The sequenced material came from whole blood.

CDR3 in amino acids: CASSIQLDGYSNQPQHF. The CDR3 DNA reads as TGTGCCAGTAGTATCCAATTGGACGGTTATAGCAATCAGCCCCAGCATTTT. The J gene is TRBJ1-5, the V gene TRBV19; D gene unclear. The CDR3 spans 17 residues. V lost 3 bases, J lost 0 bases, and 15 bases lay in between. Germline V CDR1 and CDR2: LNHDA, SQIVND (reference sequence).